The 12 T cell receptor beta chains in this list originate from one sample, sequenced in a study of shared clonotypes between healthy human individuals. The repertoire was sequenced with immunoSEQ multiplex PCR; TCRdb's copy has only in-frame clones and lacks some. The sample consists of 190,000 or so clones, around 93% of them appearing once. Sequences were obtained from naive CD4+ T cells sorted from blood. Subset specified: CD45RA+ positively selected. The receptors come from a woman between 25 and 40 years old in good health.

The chain has TRBV19 and TRBJ2-7; D tentatively reads TRBD1 or TRBD2 (5 bases each). The CDR3 loop spans 16 amino acids. With 0 bases removed from V and 6 bases from J, the gap between germline ends came to 18 bases. Looked up from germline, CDR1 is LNHDA and CDR2 is SQIVND (reference sequence). The CDR3: CASSIDVRDRPSEQYF. The CDR3 nucleotides read TGTGCCAGTAGTATAGATGTCCGGGACCGCCCCTCCGAGCAGTACTTC.

The J gene is TRBJ2-7, the V gene TRBV5-6, with D maybe TRBD1 (5 bases). This CDR3 region has 15 residues. Germline values: CDR1 SGHDT, CDR2 YYEEEE. V lost 0 bases and J lost 8, with 18 bases in between. CDR3: CASSLDGQGSLKQYF. The CDR3 bases are TGTGCCAGCAGCTTGGATGGGCAGGGATCCCTCAAGCAGTACTTC. The complete variable domain, with remaining parts taken from reference TRBV5-6 and TRBJ2-7, reads DAGVTQSPTHLIKTRGQQVTLRCSPKSGHDTVSWYQQALGQGPQFIFQYYEEEERQRGNFPDRFSGHQFPNYSSELNVNALLLGDSALYLCASSLDGQGSLKQYFGPGTRLTVT.

V and J are TRBV2 and TRBJ2-5; 7 bases line up with TRBD1. J was trimmed by 5 bases and V by 8 bases; bases with no gene match: 14. The CDR3 consists of 15 residues. Germline V gene sequence: CDR1 SNHLY, CDR2 FYNNEI. The CDR3 protein is CASVLTTGTGETQYF. The CDR3 nucleotides are TGTGCCAGCGTATTAACGACAGGGACGGGCGAGACCCAGTACTTC.

This rearrangement joins TRBV7-9 to TRBJ2-2, with D possibly TRBD1 on 5 matching bases. V was trimmed by 5 bases and J by 2 bases, leaving 15 bases between them. The CDR3 spans 16 residues. Germline lookup yields CDR1 SEHNR and CDR2 FQNEAQ (reference sequence). The CDR3 here is CASSPQAQGNTGELFF. For the CDR3, the DNA is TGTGCCAGCAGCCCTCAGGCGCAGGGTAACACCGGGGAGCTGTTTTTT.

This clone has only one observation. The chain employs TRBV14 and TRBJ2-2; TRBD2 matches at 10 bases. The CDR3 contains 15 residues. The germline V gene has CDR1 SGHDN and CDR2 FVKESK. Trimming at V came to 8 bases and at J to 6 bases, leaving 9 bases not matched to a gene. CDR3 bases: TGTGCCAGCCGGTTAGCGGGAGGCCCCGCCGGGGAGCTGTTTTTT. The encoded protein is CASRLAGGPAGELFF. Variable domain in full (rest from reference TRBV14 and TRBJ2-2): EAGVTQFPSHSVIEKGQTVTLRCDPISGHDNLYWYRRVMGKEIKFLLHFVKESKQDESGMPNNRFLAERTGGTYSTLKVQPAELEDSGVYFCASRLAGGPAGELFFGEGSRLTVL.

The chain joins TRBV27 to TRBJ1-6, with TRBD1 as a possible D gene (5 bases). This CDR3 has 17 amino acids. V lost 7 bases, J lost 6 bases, and 22 bases lay in between. The germline V gene has CDR1 MNHEY and CDR2 SMNVEV (reference sequence). In nucleotides, the CDR3 is TGTGCCAGCAAGATGCTGGGGGAAGGTTCGGCTAATTCACCCCTCCACTTT. Translated: CASKMLGEGSANSPLHF.

This chain links TRBV5-1 with TRBJ2-7, with 7 bases identical to TRBD1. This CDR3 spans 14 amino acids. Looked up from germline, CDR1 is SGHRS and CDR2 is YFSETQ. V lost 0 bases to trimming and J lost 5 bases; unmatched junction nucleotides: 5. The CDR3 bases are TGCGCCAGCAGCTTGGGGGACAGTCTCCACGAGCAGTACTTC. Translating gives CASSLGDSLHEQYF.

This sequence joins TRBV27 and TRBJ2-5, with 7 bases that match TRBD2. The CDR3 has 13 amino acids. Germline assignment: CDR1 MNHEY and CDR2 SMNVEV (reference sequence). V shed 6 bases and J 5 bases; nucleotides not matched to a gene: 6. CDR3 coding DNA: TGTGCCAGCAGGACATGGGAGGGGGAGACCCAGTACTTC. Its protein is CASRTWEGETQYF.

The chain is built from TRBV18 and TRBJ1-1; D is undetermined. Trimming left V 3 bases short and J 0 bases short, with 20 bases between. This CDR3 has 18 residues. In germline, CDR1 is KGHSH, CDR2 LQKENI. For the CDR3, the DNA is TGTGCCAGCTCACCGCTCCCAGCCTCGGGCAGCCTGAACACTGAAGCTTTCTTT. Its translation is CASSPLPASGSLNTEAFF.

On this clone itself: The same CDR3 can be traced to other DNA sequences in this sample. As DNA, the CDR3 is TGTGCCAGCAGCGTAGTGGCGTCAAGCTCCTACGAGCAGTACTTC. This sequence encodes CASSVVASSSYEQYF. This chain connects TRBV9 to TRBJ2-7; unclear D gene. Germline lookup yields CDR1 SGDLS and CDR2 YYNGEE. V dropped 0 bases and J dropped 0 bases, with 10 bases sitting between them. The CDR3 contains 15 residues. The complete variable domain, with remaining parts taken from reference TRBV9 and TRBJ2-7, reads DSGVTQTPKHLITATGQRVTLRCSPRSGDLSVYWYQQSLDQGLQFLIQYYNGEERAKGNILERFSAQQFPDLHSELNLSSLELGDSALYFCASSVVASSSYEQYFGPGTRLTVT.

The chain carries TRBV11-2 and TRBJ2-7; TRBD2 might be the D (6 bases). The CDR3 sequence is 15 residues long. V lost 5 bases and J lost 7, with 21 bases in between. CDR1 and CDR2 (germline): SGHAT, FQNNGV. This chain's CDR3 is CASSPGRGGPGEQYF. CDR3 nucleotide sequence: TGTGCCAGCAGCCCGGGACGCGGAGGGCCGGGTGAGCAGTACTTC.

This clone was detected only once. V usage is TRBV6-5 and J usage is TRBJ1-5; 7 positions match TRBD1. The J segment lost 7 bases and the V segment lost 0 bases, leaving 6 bases of the junction unmatched. The CDR3 has 15 amino acids. The V gene's germline CDR1 is MNHEY and CDR2 SVGAGI. The CDR3 DNA is TGTGCCAGCAGTTACTCGAGACAGGGAAACCAGCCCCAGCATTTT. Protein product: CASSYSRQGNQPQHF.